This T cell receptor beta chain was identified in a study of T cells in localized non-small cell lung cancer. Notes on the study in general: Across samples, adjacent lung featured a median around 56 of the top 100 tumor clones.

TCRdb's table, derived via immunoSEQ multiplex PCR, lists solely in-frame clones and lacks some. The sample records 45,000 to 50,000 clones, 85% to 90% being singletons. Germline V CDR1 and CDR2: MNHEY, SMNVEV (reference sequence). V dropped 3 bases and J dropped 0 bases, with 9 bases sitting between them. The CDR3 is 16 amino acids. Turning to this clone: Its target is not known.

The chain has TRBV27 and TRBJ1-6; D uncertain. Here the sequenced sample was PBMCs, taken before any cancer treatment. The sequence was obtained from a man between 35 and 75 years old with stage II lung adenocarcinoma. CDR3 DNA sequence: TGTGCCAGCAGTTTCTCAAGGAGCTCCTATAATTCACCCCTCCACTTT. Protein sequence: CASSFSRSSYNSPLHF.